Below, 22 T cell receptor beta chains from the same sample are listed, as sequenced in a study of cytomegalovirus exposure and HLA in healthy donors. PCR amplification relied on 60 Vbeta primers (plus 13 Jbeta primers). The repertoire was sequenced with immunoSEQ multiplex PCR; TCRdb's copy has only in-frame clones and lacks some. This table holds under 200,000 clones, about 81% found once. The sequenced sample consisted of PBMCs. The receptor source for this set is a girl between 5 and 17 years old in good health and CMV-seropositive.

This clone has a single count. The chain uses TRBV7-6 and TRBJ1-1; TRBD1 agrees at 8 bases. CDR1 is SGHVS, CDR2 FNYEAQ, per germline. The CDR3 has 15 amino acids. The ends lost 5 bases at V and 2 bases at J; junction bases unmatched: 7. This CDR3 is CASSLPGQDNTEAFF. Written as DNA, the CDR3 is TGTGCCAGCAGCCTCCCGGGACAGGACAACACTGAAGCTTTCTTT.

CDR3 in DNA: TGTGCCACCGGAGACAGGGTTTCCTACGAGCAGTACTTC. This translates into CATGDRVSYEQYF. The chain uses TRBV2 and TRBJ2-7, with TRBD1 matching over 7 bases. Trimming at V came to 10 bases and at J to 1 base, leaving 7 bases not matched to a gene. This CDR3 has 13 residues. Germline V gene sequence: CDR1 SNHLY, CDR2 FYNNEI.

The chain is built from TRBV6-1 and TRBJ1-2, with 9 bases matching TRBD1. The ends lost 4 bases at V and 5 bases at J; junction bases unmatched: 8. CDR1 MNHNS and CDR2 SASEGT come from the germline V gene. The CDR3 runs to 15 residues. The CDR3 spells CASSAQTGGSYGYTF. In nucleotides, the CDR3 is TGTGCCAGCAGTGCCCAGACAGGGGGTTCTTATGGCTACACCTTC.

In DNA form, the CDR3 reads TGCGCCAGCAGTAGCCGGGACAGGGGACTATACAATGAGCAGTTCTTC. It yields the protein CASSSRDRGLYNEQFF. This chain links TRBV10-2 with TRBJ2-1; 10 nucleotides match TRBD1. Germline CDR1 reads WSHSY; CDR2 reads SAAADI. Unmatched junction bases numbered 8, after V lost 5 bases and J lost 4 bases. The CDR3 has 16 residues.

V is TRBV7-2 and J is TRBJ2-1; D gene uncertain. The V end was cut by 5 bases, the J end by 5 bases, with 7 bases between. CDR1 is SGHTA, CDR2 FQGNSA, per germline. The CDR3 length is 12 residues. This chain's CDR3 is CASSPFHNEQFF. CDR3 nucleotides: TGTGCCAGCAGCCCCTTCCACAATGAGCAGTTCTTC.

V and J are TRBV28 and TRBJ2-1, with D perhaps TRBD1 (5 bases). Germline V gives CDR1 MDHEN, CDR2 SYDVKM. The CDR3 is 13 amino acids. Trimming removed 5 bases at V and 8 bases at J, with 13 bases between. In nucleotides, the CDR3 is TGTGCCAGCAGTAGAAAAAAGGGGTATGAGCAGTTCTTC. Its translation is CASSRKKGYEQFF.

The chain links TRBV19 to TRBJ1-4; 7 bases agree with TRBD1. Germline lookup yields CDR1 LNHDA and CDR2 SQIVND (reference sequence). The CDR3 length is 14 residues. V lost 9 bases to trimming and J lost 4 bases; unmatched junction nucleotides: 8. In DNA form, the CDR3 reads TGTGCCAGAAGGGGGCAGAGGTTTAATGAAAAACTGTTTTTT. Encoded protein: CARRGQRFNEKLFF. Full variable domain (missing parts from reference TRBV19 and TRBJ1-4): DGGITQSPKYLFRKEGQNVTLSCEQNLNHDAMYWYRQDPGQGLRLIYYSQIVNDFQKGDIAEGYSVSREKKESFPLTVTSAQKNPTAFYLCARRGQRFNEKLFFGSGTQLSVL.

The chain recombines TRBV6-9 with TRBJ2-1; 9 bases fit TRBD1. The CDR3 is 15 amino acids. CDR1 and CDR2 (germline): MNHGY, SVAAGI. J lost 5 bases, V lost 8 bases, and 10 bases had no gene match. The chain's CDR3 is CASSPGTGIHNEQFF. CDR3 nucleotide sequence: TGTGCCAGCTCCCCCGGGACAGGGATCCACAATGAGCAGTTCTTC.

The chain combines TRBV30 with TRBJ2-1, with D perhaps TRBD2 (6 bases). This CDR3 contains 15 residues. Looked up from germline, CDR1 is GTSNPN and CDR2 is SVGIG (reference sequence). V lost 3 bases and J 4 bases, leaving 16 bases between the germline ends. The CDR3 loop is CAWRLQGGWYNEQFF. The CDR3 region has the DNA TGTGCCTGGAGACTTCAGGGAGGATGGTACAATGAGCAGTTCTTC.

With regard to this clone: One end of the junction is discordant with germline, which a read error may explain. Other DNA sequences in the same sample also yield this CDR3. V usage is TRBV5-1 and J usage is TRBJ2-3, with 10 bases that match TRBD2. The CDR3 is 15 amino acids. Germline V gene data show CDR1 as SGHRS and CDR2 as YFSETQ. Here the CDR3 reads CASSSNSGRIDTQYF. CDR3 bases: TGCGCCAGCAGCTCGAATAGCGGGAGGATAGATACACAGTATTTT.

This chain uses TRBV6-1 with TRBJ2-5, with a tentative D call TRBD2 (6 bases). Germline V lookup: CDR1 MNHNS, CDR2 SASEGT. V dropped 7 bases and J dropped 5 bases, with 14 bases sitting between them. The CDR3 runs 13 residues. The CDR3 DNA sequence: TGTGCCAGCACCTCGGAGGGATGGGAGACCCAGTACTTC. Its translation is CASTSEGWETQYF.

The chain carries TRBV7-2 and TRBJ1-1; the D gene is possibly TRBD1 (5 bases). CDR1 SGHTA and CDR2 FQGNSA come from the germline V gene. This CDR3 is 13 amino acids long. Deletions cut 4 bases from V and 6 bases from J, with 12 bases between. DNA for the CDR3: TGTGCCAGCAGCTCGTCCAGGGTTGCTGAAGCTTTCTTT. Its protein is CASSSSRVAEAFF. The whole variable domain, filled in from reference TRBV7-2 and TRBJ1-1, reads GAGVSQSPSNKVTEKGKDVELRCDPISGHTALYWYRQSLGQGLEFLIYFQGNSAPDKSGLPSDRFSAERTGGSVSTLTIQRTQQEDSAVYLCASSSSRVAEAFFGQGTRLTVV.

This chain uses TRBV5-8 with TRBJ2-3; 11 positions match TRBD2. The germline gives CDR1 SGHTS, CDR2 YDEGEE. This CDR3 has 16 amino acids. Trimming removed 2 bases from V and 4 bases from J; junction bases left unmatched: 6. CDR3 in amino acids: CASSFTSGGQSDTQYF. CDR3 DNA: TGTGCCAGCAGCTTTACTAGCGGGGGACAGTCAGATACGCAGTATTTT.

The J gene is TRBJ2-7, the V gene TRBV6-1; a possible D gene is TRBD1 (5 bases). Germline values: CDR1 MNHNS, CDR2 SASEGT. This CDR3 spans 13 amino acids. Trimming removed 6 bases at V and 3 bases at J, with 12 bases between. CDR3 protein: CASSATDFYEQYF. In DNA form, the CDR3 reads TGTGCCAGCAGCGCGACAGATTTCTACGAGCAGTACTTC.

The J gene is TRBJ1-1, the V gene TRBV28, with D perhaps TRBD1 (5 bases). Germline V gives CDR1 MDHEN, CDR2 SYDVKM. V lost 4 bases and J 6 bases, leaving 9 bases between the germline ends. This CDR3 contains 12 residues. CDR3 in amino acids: CASSSGHSEAFF. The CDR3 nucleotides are TGTGCCAGCAGTTCTGGACATTCTGAAGCTTTCTTT.

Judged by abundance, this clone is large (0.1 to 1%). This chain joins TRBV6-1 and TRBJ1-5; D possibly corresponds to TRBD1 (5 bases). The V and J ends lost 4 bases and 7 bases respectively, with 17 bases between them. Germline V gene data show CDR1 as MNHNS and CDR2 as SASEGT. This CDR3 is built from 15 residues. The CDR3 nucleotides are TGTGCCAGCAGTGGTAGGGACTGGCTAAGACAGCCCCAGCATTTT. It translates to CASSGRDWLRQPQHF.

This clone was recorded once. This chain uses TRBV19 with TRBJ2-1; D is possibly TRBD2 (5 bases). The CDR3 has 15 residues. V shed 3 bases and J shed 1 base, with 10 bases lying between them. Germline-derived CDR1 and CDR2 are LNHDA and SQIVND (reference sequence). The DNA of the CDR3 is TGTGCCAGTAGTATCTCTAGCTGGTCCTACAATGAGCAGTTCTTC. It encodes CASSISSWSYNEQFF.

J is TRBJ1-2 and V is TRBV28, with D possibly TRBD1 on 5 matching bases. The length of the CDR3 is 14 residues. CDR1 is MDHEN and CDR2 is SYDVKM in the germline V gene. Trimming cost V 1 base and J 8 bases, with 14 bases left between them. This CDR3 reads CASSLYVRGSGYTF. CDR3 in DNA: TGTGCCAGCAGTTTATATGTGCGGGGGAGCGGCTACACCTTC.

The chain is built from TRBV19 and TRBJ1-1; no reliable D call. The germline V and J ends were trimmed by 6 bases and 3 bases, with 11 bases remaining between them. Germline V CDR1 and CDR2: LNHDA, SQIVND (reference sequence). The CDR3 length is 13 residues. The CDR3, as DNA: TGTGCCAGTAGGGCACAGATGGACACTGAAGCTTTCTTT. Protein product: CASRAQMDTEAFF.

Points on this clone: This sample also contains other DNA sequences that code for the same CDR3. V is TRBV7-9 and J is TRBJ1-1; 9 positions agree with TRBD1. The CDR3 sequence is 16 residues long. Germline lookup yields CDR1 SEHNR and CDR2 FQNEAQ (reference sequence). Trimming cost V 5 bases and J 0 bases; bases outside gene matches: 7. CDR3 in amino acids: CASSPPGQGLNTEAFF. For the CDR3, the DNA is TGTGCCAGCAGCCCCCCGGGACAGGGATTGAACACTGAAGCTTTCTTT.

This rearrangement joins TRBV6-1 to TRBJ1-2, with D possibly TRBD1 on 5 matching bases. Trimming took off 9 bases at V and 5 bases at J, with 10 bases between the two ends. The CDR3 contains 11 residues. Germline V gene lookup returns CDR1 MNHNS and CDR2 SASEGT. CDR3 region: CASRSGYGYTF. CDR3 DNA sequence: TGTGCCAGTAGATCAGGGTATGGCTACACCTTC.

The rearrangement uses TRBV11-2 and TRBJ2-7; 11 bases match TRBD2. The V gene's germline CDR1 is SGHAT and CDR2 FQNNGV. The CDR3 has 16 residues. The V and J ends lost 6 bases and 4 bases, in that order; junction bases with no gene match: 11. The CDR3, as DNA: TGTGCCAGCAGAAAGGGCCTAGCGGGAGGTTATTACGAGCAGTACTTC. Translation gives CASRKGLAGGYYEQYF.